This entry concerns a single T cell receptor beta chain. Its matching antigen is unknown. Use of 60 Vbeta and 13 Jbeta primers characterized the PCR. In the original processing: As a later analysis found, there were tens of millions of unique TCR beta chains, of which roughly 11 million were shared. Generated by immunoSEQ multiplex PCR, the TCRdb table keeps only in-frame clones and is missing some. The DNA was the basis for D and trimming; V, J and clone size are from that table. The sample lists around 130,000 clones, 75% to 85% seen once, with approximately 5.6% in the top ten. CDR3 size: 16 residues. Germline V gives CDR1 SGDLS, CDR2 YYNGEE. V was trimmed by 0 bases and J by 0 bases, leaving 10 bases between them. These data are taken from a study of cytomegalovirus exposure and HLA in healthy donors. Study-wide results and limits: The study had only CMV serostatus as immune exposure information. In vitro, a few CMV-associated chains proved specific for CMV antigens. The authors judged a highly shared variant cluster likely a sequencing artifact.

The clonotype was recovered from a woman in her thirties or forties in good health and CMV-seropositive. Sequencing used PBMCs. This chain connects TRBV9 to TRBJ1-3, with unresolved D. CDR3 protein: CASSVDSPRSGNTIYF. The CDR3 DNA reads as TGTGCCAGCAGCGTAGACTCCCCTCGCTCTGGAAACACCATATATTTT.